The sequence of this T cell receptor (beta chain) was determined in a study of identical twins. This clonotype came up a few times. TCRdb re-analysed the 5' RACE reads in MiXCR, keeping a single row per CDR3 protein. The data contain hundreds of thousands of distinct CDR3 sequences, over 9% of them singletons. V was cut by 0 bases and J by 6 bases, with 18 bases left in between. CDR1 SQVTM and CDR2 ANQGSEA come from the germline V gene. The CDR3 sequence is 16 residues long. These data were likewise used in another study, on yellow fever vaccine responses in identical twins.

The genes are TRBV29-1 and TRBJ1-5; no clear D gene. The receptor's source is a woman under 30 in good health. Material for sequencing was PBMCs. The CDR3 sequence is CSVEDRVFAQGQPQHF. The CDR3 bases are TGCAGCGTTGAAGATCGGGTTTTTGCGCAAGGTCAGCCCCAGCATTTT.